Presented here are 23 T cell receptor beta chains from one specimen sequenced in a study of T cell responses to AZD1222 COVID-19 vaccine (dated by TCRdb to the early 2020s). Per the publication, the time point label means: baseline before first vaccination. Libraries came from the immunoSEQ multiplex PCR assay. TCRdb provides this immuneACCESS table in a form limited to in-frame rearrangements. Some clones are lacking; in checked studies, under half of them reflect an unresolved V gene, and why the rest are absent is not known. Here the sample has 100,000 to 150,000 clones; roughly 86% occur a single time. About 10% of the sample comes from the top ten. This specimen consisted of peripheral blood, obtained on day 0 of AZD1222 vaccination. Source of these receptors: an adult in good health.

This clone was observed once. The rearrangement joins TRBV12-3 or TRBV12-4 to TRBJ1-4, with a possible D match to TRBD1 (5 bases). There are 12 residues in the CDR3. The V end was cut by 4 bases, the J end by 12 bases, with 12 bases between. This CDR3 reads CASSYVSRELFF. In DNA, the CDR3 is TGTGCCAGCAGTTACGTCAGCAGGGAACTGTTTTTT.

This chain links TRBV27 with TRBJ1-2; maybe TRBD1 (5 bases). Trimming took 5 bases from V and 5 from J, leaving 12 bases between them. This CDR3 has 13 amino acids. Germline V gene sequence: CDR1 MNHEY, CDR2 SMNVEV (reference sequence). CDR3 protein: CASSPVAGYGYTF. For the CDR3, the DNA is TGTGCCAGCAGTCCTGTGGCAGGGTATGGCTACACCTTC.

This chain links TRBV5-4 with TRBJ2-7; D perhaps matches TRBD2 (6 bases). The germline CDR1 and CDR2 sequences are SGHNT and YYREEE (reference sequence). This CDR3 comprises 14 residues. Trimming removed 1 base at V and 4 bases at J, with 12 bases between. CDR3 nucleotides: TGTGCCAGCAGCTTGCATACAGGAGGGTACGAGCAGTACTTC. Translated: CASSLHTGGYEQYF.

This clone showed up just once. The CDR3 protein is CASSLMGQPQHF. As DNA, the CDR3 is TGTGCCAGCAGTTTAATGGGACAGCCCCAGCATTTT. The gene calls are TRBV12-3 or TRBV12-4 and TRBJ1-5; D remains ambiguous. V was pared by 2 bases and J by 7 bases, with 6 bases between. CDR3 length: 12 amino acids.

V gene TRBV19 combines with J gene TRBJ2-1; TRBD2 agrees at 10 bases. The CDR3 has 15 residues. V lost 1 base and J lost 4; bases outside the gene matches: 1. Germline-derived CDR1 and CDR2 are LNHDA and SQIVND (reference sequence). CDR3 DNA sequence: TGTGCCAGTAGTATAGGGACTAGCGGTTACAATGAGCAGTTCTTC. It translates to CASSIGTSGYNEQFF. The whole variable domain, filled in from reference TRBV19 and TRBJ2-1, reads DGGITQSPKYLFRKEGQNVTLSCEQNLNHDAMYWYRQDPGQGLRLIYYSQIVNDFQKGDIAEGYSVSREKKESFPLTVTSAQKNPTAFYLCASSIGTSGYNEQFFGPGTRLTVL.

V usage is TRBV7-4 and J usage is TRBJ1-2; D is ambiguous. The CDR3 runs 12 residues. The V end lost 3 bases, the J end lost 8 bases, and 10 bases lay between the germline ends. Germline V CDR1 and CDR2: SGHVT, SQSDAQ. CDR3 sequence reads: CASSLRREGYTF. CDR3 sequence (DNA): TGTGCCAGCAGCTTGAGGAGAGAAGGCTACACCTTC. Filled out from reference TRBV7-4 and TRBJ1-2, the complete variable domain reads GAGVSQSPRYKVAKRGRDVALRCDSISGHVTLYWYRQTLGQGSEVLTYSQSDAQRDKSGRPSGRFSAERPERSVSTLKIQRTEQGDSAVYLCASSLRREGYTFGSGTRLTVV.

As to this clone: Other DNA sequences in the sample encode the same CDR3. The rearrangement uses TRBV12-3 or TRBV12-4 and TRBJ1-2; D is unresolved. CDR3 length: 13 amino acids. V was trimmed by 0 bases and J by 1 base, leaving 3 bases between them. CDR3 in amino acids: CASSLAVNYGYTF. The CDR3 DNA follows: TGTGCCAGCAGTTTAGCGGTTAACTATGGCTACACCTTC.

V and J are TRBV12-3 or TRBV12-4 and TRBJ1-1; the D is unclear. This CDR3 has 12 amino acids. V lost 3 bases to trimming and J lost 6 bases, with 8 bases between them. CDR3 protein: CASSFSRSEAFF. The CDR3 DNA sequence: TGTGCCAGCAGTTTTAGTCGGTCTGAAGCTTTCTTT.

The chain couples TRBV7-2 to TRBJ1-1, with 9 positions matching TRBD1. J lost 4 bases, V lost 4 bases, and 4 bases had no gene match. CDR3 size: 14 residues. Germline loops: CDR1 SGHTA, CDR2 FQGNSA. The CDR3 DNA reads as TGTGCCAGCAGCTGGGGACAGGGTTCCACTGAAGCTTTCTTT. Translation gives CASSWGQGSTEAFF.

The CDR3, as DNA: TGTGCCAGCTCACACCGGACAGGGGGCGGAGAGACCCAGTACTTC. It codes for CASSHRTGGGETQYF. The chain employs TRBV18 and TRBJ2-5; 11 nucleotides agree with TRBD1. The germline V gene encodes CDR1 KGHSH and CDR2 LQKENI. This CDR3 comprises 15 residues. J was trimmed by 4 bases and V by 4 bases; bases with no gene match: 5.

The rearrangement joins TRBV5-4 to TRBJ2-7; 9 nucleotides line up with TRBD1. Germline CDR1 reads SGHNT; CDR2 reads YYREEE (reference sequence). The CDR3 is 14 amino acids. Unmatched junction bases numbered 7, after V lost 5 bases and J lost 4 bases. The CDR3 region has the DNA TGTGCCAGCAGTTATGACAGGGGGGGGTACGAGCAGTACTTC. Protein: CASSYDRGGYEQYF.

This clone showed up just a few times. The chain recombines TRBV5-1 with TRBJ2-4; D ambiguous. With 0 bases removed from V and 4 bases from J, the gap between germline ends came to 11 bases. Germline assignment: CDR1 SGHRS and CDR2 YFSETQ. CDR3 length: 15 amino acids. The CDR3 sequence is CASSLDVTRKNIQYF. Written as DNA, the CDR3 is TGCGCCAGCAGCTTGGATGTGACTCGGAAAAACATTCAGTACTTC. Filled out from reference TRBV5-1 and TRBJ2-4, the complete variable domain reads KAGVTQTPRYLIKTRGQQVTLSCSPISGHRSVSWYQQTPGQGLQFLFEYFSETQRNKGNFPGRFSGRQFSNSRSEMNVSTLELGDSALYLCASSLDVTRKNIQYFGAGTRLSVL.

The chain recombines TRBV7-2 with TRBJ1-1; unclear D gene. The germline CDR1 and CDR2 sequences are SGHTA and FQGNSA. Trimming removed 2 bases from V and 4 bases from J, with 11 bases in between. The CDR3 extends over 14 amino acids. The CDR3 bases are TGTGCCAGCAGCTTACTGGCCTCCAGCACTGAAGCTTTCTTT. Translated, it gives CASSLLASSTEAFF.

The V and J genes are TRBV11-2 and TRBJ2-6, with 11 bases matching TRBD1. V trimming: 5 bases; J trimming: 1 base; junction bases outside the gene matches: 4. Germline loops: CDR1 SGHAT, CDR2 FQNNGV. The CDR3 has 17 amino acids. The CDR3: CASSPGQGVSGANVLTF. For the CDR3, the DNA is TGTGCCAGCAGCCCGGGACAGGGGGTTTCTGGGGCCAACGTCCTGACTTTC.

The V call is TRBV28, the J call TRBJ2-2; 7 bases align to TRBD2. V shed 3 bases, J shed 1 base, and the junction held 11 bases outside the gene matches. The CDR3 has 18 amino acids. CDR1 and CDR2 (germline): MDHEN, SYDVKM. DNA for the CDR3: TGTGCCAGCAGTTTCATTGCTAGCGGAGTCGGGAACACCGGGGAGCTGTTTTTT. This encodes CASSFIASGVGNTGELFF.

The V call is TRBV19, the J call TRBJ2-1; 12 nucleotides align to TRBD2. This CDR3 contains 16 residues. The V segment lost 8 bases and the J segment 1 base; nucleotides outside the gene matches: 6. From germline, CDR1 is LNHDA and CDR2 SQIVND (reference sequence). In nucleotides, the CDR3 is TGTGCCAGTTCAGGACTAGCGGGATGGTCCTACAATGAGCAGTTCTTC. Residues: CASSGLAGWSYNEQFF.

This rearrangement joins TRBV4-1 to TRBJ1-5; TRBD1 is a possible D gene (5 bases). The CDR3 is 15 residues long. The V and J ends lost 0 bases and 12 bases respectively, with 18 bases between them. Germline V gene lookup returns CDR1 MGHRA and CDR2 YSYEKL. In DNA form, the CDR3 reads TGCGCCAGCAGCCAAGAAGGGTCCCCAGGGTGGGTCCAGCATTTT. Its translation: CASSQEGSPGWVQHF.

The rearrangement uses TRBV7-8 and TRBJ1-1; maybe TRBD1 (5 bases). Germline loops: CDR1 SGHVS, CDR2 FQNEAQ. This CDR3 is 13 amino acids long. Deletions cut 2 bases from V and 5 bases from J, with 9 bases between. The CDR3 DNA reads as TGTGCCAGCAGCTTACCAGGGAGGACTGAAGCTTTCTTT. Its protein is CASSLPGRTEAFF.

The chain combines TRBV27 with TRBJ2-1, with TRBD2 matching 9 bases. This CDR3 comprises 16 residues. Trimming cost V 5 bases and J 2 bases; bases outside gene matches: 7. CDR1 and CDR2 (germline): MNHEY, SMNVEV (reference sequence). The DNA of the CDR3 is TGTGCCAGCAGTCTGGGACTAGCAGGCCCCTACAATGAGCAGTTCTTC. It yields the protein CASSLGLAGPYNEQFF.

The chain uses TRBV27 and TRBJ2-2, with a tentative D call TRBD1 (7 bases). Trimming pared 2 bases from V and 5 bases from J, leaving 15 bases between. Germline V gene sequence: CDR1 MNHEY, CDR2 SMNVEV (reference sequence). This CDR3 region has 16 residues. The CDR3 nucleotides read TGTGCCAGCAGTTTAATGTTATCAGGGGGGACCGGGGAGCTGTTTTTT. This gives the protein CASSLMLSGGTGELFF.

This chain connects TRBV5-6 to TRBJ1-4; 8 nucleotides align to TRBD1. CDR1 and CDR2 from the germline V gene are SGHDT and YYEEEE. The junction had 5 bases not matched to a gene; V was cut back by 2 bases and J by 8 bases. There are 14 residues in the CDR3. The CDR3 loop reads CASSFRTGSEKLFF. The DNA for the CDR3 is TGTGCCAGCAGCTTTCGGACAGGGAGCGAAAAACTGTTTTTT. The whole variable domain, remainder taken from reference TRBV5-6 and TRBJ1-4, is DAGVTQSPTHLIKTRGQQVTLRCSPKSGHDTVSWYQQALGQGPQFIFQYYEEEERQRGNFPDRFSGHQFPNYSSELNVNALLLGDSALYLCASSFRTGSEKLFFGSGTQLSVL.

This rearrangement joins TRBV3-1 (or the pseudogene TRBV3-2) to TRBJ2-1; D gene ambiguous. The CDR3 runs 15 residues. Germline-derived CDR1 and CDR2 are LGHDT and YNNKEL (reference sequence). The V end lost 4 bases, the J end lost 7 bases, and 17 bases lay between the germline ends. Here the CDR3 reads CASSPTPQSQNEQFF. CDR3 in DNA: TGTGCCAGCAGCCCAACCCCCCAGTCTCAAAATGAGCAGTTCTTC.

The rearrangement links TRBV19 to TRBJ1-5, with D possibly matching TRBD1 (5 bases). Trimming pared 5 bases from V and 7 bases from J, leaving 9 bases between. In germline, CDR1 is LNHDA, CDR2 SQIVND (reference sequence). This CDR3 contains 12 residues. CDR3 in DNA: TGTGCCAGTAGTTTGTACAGGCAGCCCCAGCATTTT. Its translation: CASSLYRQPQHF.